The rows below give T cell receptor beta chains drawn from one sample of a study of T-cell memory formation after mild COVID-19. TCRdb re-derived calls from the 5' RACE reads in MiXCR, one entry per CDR3 protein. The sample lists 65,000 to 95,000 distinct CDR3 sequences, roughly 13% occurring once. Material for sequencing was PBMCs or a T cell subset sorted from them (not recorded which). Receptor source: a man aged 18-30 years who had mild COVID-19 (a few samples of this study predate the infection). Cell type and time point are not known. Each CDR3 is given with its conserved first and last residue. Fields, in order: J gene, V gene, clone size, D gene, CDR3 DNA, CDR3 protein. D genes are given only for firm matches. Clone size appears in some rows only: once, few, many, or a class for an expanded clone.

J: TRBJ2-1; V: TRBV5-1; size: few; D: .; DNA: TGCGCCAGCAGCTTTAGTCGGGACAATGAGCAGTTCTTC; CDR3: CASSFSRDNEQFF
J: TRBJ1-2; V: TRBV25-1; size: .; D: .; DNA: TGTGCCAGCAGTGAATACTACTATGGCTACACCTTC; CDR3: CASSEYYYGYTF
J: TRBJ2-7; V: TRBV7-9; size: many; D: .; DNA: TGTGCCAGCAGCTTAGGCCACCCGGAGGAGCAGTACTTC; CDR3: CASSLGHPEEQYF
J: TRBJ2-5; V: TRBV3-1; size: .; D: .; DNA: TGTGCCAGCAGCCCTCTCCGAATAGCGGAAGAGACCCAGTACTTC; CDR3: CASSPLRIAEETQYF
J: TRBJ2-3; V: TRBV6-2/TRBV6-3; size: few; D: TRBD1; DNA: TGTGCCAGCAGCGGACAGGGTTCCACAGATACGCAGTATTTT; CDR3: CASSGQGSTDTQYF
J: TRBJ2-1; V: TRBV5-1; size: .; D: TRBD2; DNA: TGCGCCAGCACCGGGGCCACTAGCGGGGGTAGTAGCTCCTACAATGAGCAGTTCTTC; CDR3: CASTGATSGGSSSYNEQFF
J: TRBJ1-3; V: TRBV6-5; size: .; D: .; DNA: TGTGCCAGCAGTTACTCGTACAGCTCTGGAAACACCATATATTTT; CDR3: CASSYSYSSGNTIYF
J: TRBJ2-1; V: TRBV7-3; size: .; D: .; DNA: TGTGCCAGCAGCTTGGCCGGACGGAGTTTGAATGAGCAGTTCTTC; CDR3: CASSLAGRSLNEQFF
J: TRBJ2-6; V: TRBV7-9; size: .; D: .; DNA: TGTGCCAGCAGCCAAAGACAGGCTGGGGCCAACGTCCTGACTTTC; CDR3: CASSQRQAGANVLTF
J: TRBJ1-1; V: TRBV4-3; size: many; D: .; DNA: TGCGCCAGCAGCCACACCTGGGGGGGGGACGAGGCTGAAGCTTTCTTT; CDR3: CASSHTWGGDEAEAFF
J: TRBJ2-4; V: TRBV5-1; size: .; D: .; DNA: TGCGCCAGCAGCTTTAAGGGGTCCGAAAACATTCAGTACTTC; CDR3: CASSFKGSENIQYF
J: TRBJ2-7; V: TRBV7-9; size: .; D: .; DNA: TGTGCCAGCAGCCCAGGGGCCCTCGAGCAGTACTTC; CDR3: CASSPGALEQYF
J: TRBJ2-7; V: TRBV10-3; size: many; D: .; DNA: TGTGCCATCAGTGATATCACCATCTACGAGCAGTACTTC; CDR3: CAISDITIYEQYF
J: TRBJ2-7; V: TRBV12-3/TRBV12-4; size: once; D: .; DNA: TGTGCCAGCCTAAGCGGGTTTACGGACGAGCAGTACTTC; CDR3: CASLSGFTDEQYF
J: TRBJ2-7; V: TRBV9; size: .; D: .; DNA: TGTGCCAGCAGCGAAGATCACGGGATCACCTACGAGCAGTACTTC; CDR3: CASSEDHGITYEQYF
J: TRBJ1-1; V: TRBV6-2/TRBV6-3; size: .; D: .; DNA: TGTGCCAGCAGTTCGGGACGGAACACTGAAGCTTTCTTT; CDR3: CASSSGRNTEAFF
J: TRBJ2-7; V: TRBV7-9; size: few; D: TRBD1; DNA: TGTGCCAGCAGCTTAGTACAGGGGGCTTCTCAGGAGCAGTACTTC; CDR3: CASSLVQGASQEQYF
J: TRBJ2-5; V: TRBV5-1; size: .; D: TRBD1; DNA: TGCGCCAGCAGCGCGGGACAGGGTCGGGCAGAGACCCAGTACTTC; CDR3: CASSAGQGRAETQYF
J: TRBJ1-2; V: TRBV4-3; size: .; D: TRBD1; DNA: TGCGCCAGCAGCCAGGAATCCACAGGGGCCTATGGCTACACCTTC; CDR3: CASSQESTGAYGYTF
J: TRBJ1-3; V: TRBV7-9; size: few; D: .; DNA: TGTGCCAGCAGCACAAGCCTCCGTCACACCATATATTTT; CDR3: CASSTSLRHTIYF
J: TRBJ1-4; V: TRBV4-1; size: .; D: .; DNA: TGCGCCAGCAGCCATAGGGATGAAAAACTGTTTTTT; CDR3: CASSHRDEKLFF
J: TRBJ2-5; V: TRBV28; size: few; D: TRBD2; DNA: TGTGCCAGCAGTTTATTGGGGGGGGGAGAGACCCAGTACTTC; CDR3: CASSLLGGGETQYF
J: TRBJ2-1; V: TRBV6-5; size: many; D: TRBD1; DNA: TGTGCCAGCAAAAGGGCGACAGGGCCCTACAATGAGCAGTTCTTC; CDR3: CASKRATGPYNEQFF
J: TRBJ1-1; V: TRBV12-3/TRBV12-4; size: .; D: .; DNA: TGTGCCAGCAGTTTCGTCCAGGGGACCACTGAAGCTTTCTTT; CDR3: CASSFVQGTTEAFF
J: TRBJ1-2; V: TRBV5-5; size: few; D: .; DNA: TGTGCCAGCAGCTTAGGACGAGGGACAAACTATGGCTACACCTTC; CDR3: CASSLGRGTNYGYTF
J: TRBJ2-3; V: TRBV14; size: once; D: .; DNA: TGTGCCAGCAGCCAAGGTTTCCAGGGGCTCGCAGATACGCAGTATTTT; CDR3: CASSQGFQGLADTQYF
J: TRBJ1-1; V: TRBV4-1; size: few; D: .; DNA: TGCGCCAGCAGCCGAGAACAGGGAAAGGAAGCTTTCTTT; CDR3: CASSREQGKEAFF
J: TRBJ2-3; V: TRBV7-9; size: .; D: TRBD2; DNA: TGTGCCAGCAGCTCCACCGCCGGGGGGTGGGAAGATACGCAGTATTTT; CDR3: CASSSTAGGWEDTQYF
J: TRBJ1-1; V: TRBV7-2; size: few; D: .; DNA: TGTGCCAGCAGCTTAGCGGTCGGCGGGCCCCTGGCTGAAGCTTTCTTT; CDR3: CASSLAVGGPLAEAFF
J: TRBJ2-3; V: TRBV6-5; size: .; D: TRBD1; DNA: TGTGCCAGCAGACAGGGGTGGAGCACAGATACGCAGTATTTT; CDR3: CASRQGWSTDTQYF
J: TRBJ1-4; V: TRBV5-1; size: .; D: .; DNA: TGCGCCAGCAGCTTGATGTCCCGGCCTAATGAAAAACTGTTTTTT; CDR3: CASSLMSRPNEKLFF
J: TRBJ2-2; V: TRBV11-2; size: .; D: TRBD1; DNA: TGTGCCAGCAGCTGGGGGGACAGGGCCACCGGGGAGCTGTTTTTT; CDR3: CASSWGDRATGELFF
J: TRBJ1-1; V: TRBV28; size: few; D: .; DNA: TGTGCCAGCAGTCCTACCCGAAACACTGAAGCTTTCTTT; CDR3: CASSPTRNTEAFF
J: TRBJ2-1; V: TRBV7-8; size: few; D: .; DNA: TGTGCCAGCAGCTTAGCTAATACAGGGTACAATGAGCAGTTCTTC; CDR3: CASSLANTGYNEQFF
J: TRBJ1-5; V: TRBV29-1; size: .; D: TRBD1; DNA: TGCAGCGTCCGGGGACAGGGGGTCGGTCAGCCCCAGCATTTT; CDR3: CSVRGQGVGQPQHF
J: TRBJ1-1; V: TRBV12-3/TRBV12-4; size: .; D: .; DNA: TGTGCCAGCAGTATCGGACAAACGAACACTGAAGCTTTCTTT; CDR3: CASSIGQTNTEAFF
J: TRBJ2-1; V: TRBV4-3; size: .; D: .; DNA: TGCGCCAGCAGCCAAGATGCCGTCGATGAGGGAACAAATGAGCAGTTCTTC; CDR3: CASSQDAVDEGTNEQFF
J: TRBJ2-5; V: TRBV5-5; size: .; D: .; DNA: TGTGCCAGCAGCGAGGAACCGGGACATTTCCAAGAGACCCAGTACTTC; CDR3: CASSEEPGHFQETQYF
J: TRBJ2-3; V: TRBV29-1; size: few; D: .; DNA: TGCAGCGTTGACGGTGGACTACCTACGGATACGCAGTATTTT; CDR3: CSVDGGLPTDTQYF
J: TRBJ2-2; V: TRBV9; size: .; D: .; DNA: TGTGCCAGCAGCGTATCCCCGTCCGGGACGTATGCGAACACCGGGGAGCTGTTTTTT; CDR3: CASSVSPSGTYANTGELFF
J: TRBJ2-5; V: TRBV12-3/TRBV12-4; size: .; D: .; DNA: TGTGCCAGCAGTCGGTCTCAGGCCGACCAAGAGACCCAGTACTTC; CDR3: CASSRSQADQETQYF
J: TRBJ1-2; V: TRBV29-1; size: .; D: .; DNA: TGCAGCGTTCCGGATCCGGGAAGCTATGGCTACTCCTTC; CDR3: CSVPDPGSYGYSF
J: TRBJ1-5; V: TRBV7-2; size: .; D: .; DNA: TGTGCCAGCAGCTTAAAAGCGGGAGACAAGCCCCAGCATTTT; CDR3: CASSLKAGDKPQHF